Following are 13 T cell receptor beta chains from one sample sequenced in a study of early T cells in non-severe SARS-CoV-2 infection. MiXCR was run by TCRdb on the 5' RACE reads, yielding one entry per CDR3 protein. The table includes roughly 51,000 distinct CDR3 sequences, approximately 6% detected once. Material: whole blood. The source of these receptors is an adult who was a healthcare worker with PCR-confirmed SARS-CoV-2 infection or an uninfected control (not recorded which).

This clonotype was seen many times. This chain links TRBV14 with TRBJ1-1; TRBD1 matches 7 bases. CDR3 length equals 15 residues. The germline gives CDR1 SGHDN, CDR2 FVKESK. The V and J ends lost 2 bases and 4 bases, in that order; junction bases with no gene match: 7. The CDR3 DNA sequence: TGTGCCAGCAGCCAAAGACAGGGTGTGGGCACTGAAGCTTTCTTT. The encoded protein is CASSQRQGVGTEAFF. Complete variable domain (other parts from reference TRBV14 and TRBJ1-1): EAGVTQFPSHSVIEKGQTVTLRCDPISGHDNLYWYRRVMGKEIKFLLHFVKESKQDESGMPNNRFLAERTGGTYSTLKVQPAELEDSGVYFCASSQRQGVGTEAFFGQGTRLTVV.

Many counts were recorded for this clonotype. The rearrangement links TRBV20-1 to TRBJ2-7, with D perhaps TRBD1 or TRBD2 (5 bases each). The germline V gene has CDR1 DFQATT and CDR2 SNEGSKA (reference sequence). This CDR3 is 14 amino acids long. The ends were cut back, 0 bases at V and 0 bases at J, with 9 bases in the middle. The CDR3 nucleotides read TGCAGTGCTAGAGAAGGGGACGACTCCTACGAGCAGTACTTC. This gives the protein CSAREGDDSYEQYF.

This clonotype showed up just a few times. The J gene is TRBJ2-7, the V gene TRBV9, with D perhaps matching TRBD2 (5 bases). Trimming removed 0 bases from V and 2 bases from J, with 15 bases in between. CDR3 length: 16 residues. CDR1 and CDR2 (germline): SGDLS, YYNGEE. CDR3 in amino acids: CASSVGYDSGTYEQYF. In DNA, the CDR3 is TGTGCCAGCAGCGTAGGTTACGACTCGGGGACCTACGAGCAGTACTTC.

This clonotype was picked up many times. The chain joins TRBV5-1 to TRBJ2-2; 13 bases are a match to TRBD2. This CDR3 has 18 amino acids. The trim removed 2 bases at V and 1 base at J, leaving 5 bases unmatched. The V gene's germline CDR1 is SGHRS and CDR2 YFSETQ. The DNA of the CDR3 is TGCGCCAGCAGCTTAAGGACTAGCGGGGGAATGAACACCGGGGAGCTGTTTTTT. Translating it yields CASSLRTSGGMNTGELFF. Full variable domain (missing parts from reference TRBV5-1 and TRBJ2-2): KAGVTQTPRYLIKTRGQQVTLSCSPISGHRSVSWYQQTPGQGLQFLFEYFSETQRNKGNFPGRFSGRQFSNSRSEMNVSTLELGDSALYLCASSLRTSGGMNTGELFFGEGSRLTVL.

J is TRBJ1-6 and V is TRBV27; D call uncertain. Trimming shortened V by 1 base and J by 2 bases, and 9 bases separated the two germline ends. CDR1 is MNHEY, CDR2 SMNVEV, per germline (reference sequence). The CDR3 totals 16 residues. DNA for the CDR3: TGTGCCAGCAGTTTATATGCTGGCCCCTATAATTCACCCCTCCACTTT. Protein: CASSLYAGPYNSPLHF.

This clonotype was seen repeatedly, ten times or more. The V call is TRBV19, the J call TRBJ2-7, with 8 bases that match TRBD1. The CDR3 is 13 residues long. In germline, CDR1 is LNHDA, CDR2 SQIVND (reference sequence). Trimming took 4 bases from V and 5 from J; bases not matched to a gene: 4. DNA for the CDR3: TGTGCCAGTAGTACCAGGGGACAGGACGAGCAGTACTTC. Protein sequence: CASSTRGQDEQYF.

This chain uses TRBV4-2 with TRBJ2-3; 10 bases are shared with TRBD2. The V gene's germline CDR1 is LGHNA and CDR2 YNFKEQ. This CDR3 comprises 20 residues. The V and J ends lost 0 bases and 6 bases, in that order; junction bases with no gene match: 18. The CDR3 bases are TGTGCCAGCAGCCAAGAGGGAGTAGCGGGGGGCCTACGATCGAAGGATACGCAGTATTTT. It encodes CASSQEGVAGGLRSKDTQYF.

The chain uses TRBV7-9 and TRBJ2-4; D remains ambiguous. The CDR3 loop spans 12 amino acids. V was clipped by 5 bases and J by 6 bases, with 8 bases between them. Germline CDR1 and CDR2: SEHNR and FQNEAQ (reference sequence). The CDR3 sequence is CASSPQSNIQYF. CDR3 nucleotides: TGTGCCAGCAGCCCTCAGTCAAACATTCAGTACTTC.

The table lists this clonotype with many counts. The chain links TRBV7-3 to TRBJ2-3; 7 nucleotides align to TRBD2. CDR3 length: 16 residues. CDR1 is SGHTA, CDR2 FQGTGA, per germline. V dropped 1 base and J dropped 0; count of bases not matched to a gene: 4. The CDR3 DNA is TGTGCCAGCAGCTTAAACAGCGGGGCCAGCACAGATACGCAGTATTTT. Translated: CASSLNSGASTDTQYF.

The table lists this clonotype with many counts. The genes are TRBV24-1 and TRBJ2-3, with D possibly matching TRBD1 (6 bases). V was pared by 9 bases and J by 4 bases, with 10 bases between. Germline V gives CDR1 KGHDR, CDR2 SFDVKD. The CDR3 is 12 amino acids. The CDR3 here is CATGTGSDTQYF. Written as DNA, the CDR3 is TGTGCCACCGGAACAGGGTCAGATACGCAGTATTTT.

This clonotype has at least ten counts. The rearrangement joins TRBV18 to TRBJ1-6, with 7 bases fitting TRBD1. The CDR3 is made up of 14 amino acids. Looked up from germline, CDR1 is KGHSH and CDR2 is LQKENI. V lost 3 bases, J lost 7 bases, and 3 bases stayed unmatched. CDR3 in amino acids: CASSPDRKNSPLHF. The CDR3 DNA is TGTGCCAGCTCACCGGACAGGAAAAATTCACCCCTCCACTTT. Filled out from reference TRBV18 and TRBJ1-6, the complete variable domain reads NAGVMQNPRHLVRRRGQEARLRCSPMKGHSHVYWYRQLPEEGLKFMVYLQKENIIDESGMPKERFSAEFPKEGPSILRIQQVVRGDSAAYFCASSPDRKNSPLHFGNGTRLTVT.

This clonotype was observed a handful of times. As DNA, the CDR3 is TGCGCCAGCAGTGAGTCGCGGGGTGGATCGGAGACCCAGTACTTC. Translated: CASSESRGGSETQYF. V and J are TRBV10-2 and TRBJ2-5; a weak D match, TRBD2 (6 bases). This CDR3 has 15 residues. The germline V and J ends were trimmed by 0 bases and 5 bases, with 13 bases remaining between them. The germline V gene encodes CDR1 WSHSY and CDR2 SAAADI.

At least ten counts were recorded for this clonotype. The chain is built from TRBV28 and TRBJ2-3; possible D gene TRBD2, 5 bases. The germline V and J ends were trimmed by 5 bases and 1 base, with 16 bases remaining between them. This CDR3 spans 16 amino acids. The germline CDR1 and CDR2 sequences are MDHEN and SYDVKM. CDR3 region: CASSVVAAGRTDTQYF. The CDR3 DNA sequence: TGTGCCAGCAGTGTTGTCGCGGCGGGTCGCACAGATACGCAGTATTTT.